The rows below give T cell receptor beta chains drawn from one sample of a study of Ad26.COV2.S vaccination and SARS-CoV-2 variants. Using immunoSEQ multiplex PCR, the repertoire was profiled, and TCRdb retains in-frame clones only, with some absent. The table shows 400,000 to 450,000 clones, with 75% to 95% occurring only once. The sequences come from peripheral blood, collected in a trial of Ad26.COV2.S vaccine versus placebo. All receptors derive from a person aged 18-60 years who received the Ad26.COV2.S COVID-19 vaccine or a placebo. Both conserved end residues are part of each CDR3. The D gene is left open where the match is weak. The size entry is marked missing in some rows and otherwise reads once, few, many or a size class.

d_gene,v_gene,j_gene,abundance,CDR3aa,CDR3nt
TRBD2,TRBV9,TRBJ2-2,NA,CASSGGLAGVGTGELFF,TGTGCCAGCAGCGGGGGACTAGCGGGAGTTGGCACCGGGGAGCTGTTTTTT
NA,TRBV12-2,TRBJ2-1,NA,CASRLVSSGRSYNEQFF,TGTGCAAGTCGCTTAGTTTCGTCCGGGAGGTCCTACAATGAGCAGTTCTTC
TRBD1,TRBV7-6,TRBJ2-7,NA,CASSSGQGWADEQYF,TGTGCCAGCAGCTCCGGACAGGGTTGGGCGGACGAGCAGTACTTC
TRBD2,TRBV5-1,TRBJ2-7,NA,CASSFVSGSYEQYF,TGCGCCAGCAGCTTTGTAAGCGGGAGCTACGAGCAGTACTTC
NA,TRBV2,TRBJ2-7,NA,CASSTGTSSYEQYF,TGTGCCAGCAGCACCGGGACAAGCTCCTACGAGCAGTACTTC
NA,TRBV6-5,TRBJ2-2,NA,CASSRSDLAGELFF,TGTGCCAGCAGTCGGTCGGACTTAGCGGGGGAGCTGTTTTTT
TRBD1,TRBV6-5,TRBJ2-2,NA,CASSYTPGQGGGELFF,TGTGCCAGCAGTTACACCCCGGGACAGGGAGGCGGGGAGCTGTTTTTT
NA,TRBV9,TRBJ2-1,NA,CASSVVAGTYNEQFF,TGTGCCAGCAGCGTAGTGGCGGGAACCTACAATGAGCAGTTCTTC
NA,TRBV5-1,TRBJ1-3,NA,CASSLGTSGNTIYF,TGCGCCAGCAGCTTAGGGACTTCTGGAAACACCATATATTTT
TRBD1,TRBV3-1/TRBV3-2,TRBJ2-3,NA,CASSQGDRSILADTQYF,TGTGCCAGCAGCCAAGGGGACAGGTCGATTTTGGCAGATACGCAGTATTTT
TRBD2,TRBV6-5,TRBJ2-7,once,CASSYSAASGSYEQYF,TGTGCCAGCAGTTACTCGGCGGCTAGCGGGAGCTACGAGCAGTACTTC
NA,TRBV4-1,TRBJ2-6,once,CASSQSQDRRSGANVLTF,TGCGCCAGCAGCCAATCACAAGACAGGCGCTCTGGGGCCAACGTCCTGACTTTC
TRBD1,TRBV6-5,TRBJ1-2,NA,CASSPTGSRGYTF,TGTGCCAGCAGTCCGACAGGGTCCCGGGGCTACACCTTC
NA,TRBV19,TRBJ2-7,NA,CASSMMAGRYEQYF,TGTGCCAGTAGTATGATGGCGGGAAGGTACGAGCAGTACTTC
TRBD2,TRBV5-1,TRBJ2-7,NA,CASSSSGTSVYEQYF,TGCGCCAGCAGTTCGTCCGGGACTAGCGTCTACGAGCAGTACTTC
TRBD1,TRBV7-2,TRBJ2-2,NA,CASSPDRGPGELFF,TGTGCCAGCAGCCCGGACAGGGGGCCCGGGGAGCTGTTTTTT
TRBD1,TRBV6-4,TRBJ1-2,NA,CASSPGQGTPNYGYTF,TGTGCCAGCAGCCCGGGACAGGGAACACCTAACTATGGCTACACCTTC
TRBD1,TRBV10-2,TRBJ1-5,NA,CASGGDSVNQPQHF,TGCGCCAGCGGGGGGGACAGCGTTAATCAGCCCCAGCATTTT
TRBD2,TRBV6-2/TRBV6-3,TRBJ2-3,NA,CASSSISSGIDTQYF,TGTGCCAGCAGTTCGATCTCTAGCGGGATAGATACGCAGTATTTT
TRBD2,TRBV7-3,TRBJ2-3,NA,CASSLTGLAAFTDTQYF,TGTGCCAGCAGCTTAACGGGACTAGCGGCTTTCACAGATACGCAGTATTTT
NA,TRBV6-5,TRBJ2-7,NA,CASSYSFQGDFYEQYF,TGTGCCAGCAGTTACTCGTTCCAGGGGGACTTCTACGAGCAGTACTTC
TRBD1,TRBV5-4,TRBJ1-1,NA,CASSLSQGGGTEAFF,TGTGCCAGCAGCTTATCACAGGGGGGGGGCACTGAAGCTTTCTTT
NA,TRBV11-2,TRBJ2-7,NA,CASSLDPIGPYEQYF,TGTGCCAGCAGCTTAGATCCTATAGGGCCCTACGAGCAGTACTTC
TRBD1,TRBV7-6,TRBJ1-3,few,CASSLGTGAFSGNTIYF,TGTGCCAGCAGCTTAGGGACAGGGGCCTTCTCTGGAAACACCATATATTTT
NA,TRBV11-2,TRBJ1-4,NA,CASSLGAEKLFF,TGTGCCAGCAGCTTAGGGGCGGAAAAACTGTTTTTT
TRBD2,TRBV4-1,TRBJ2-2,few,CASRRALAGVGTGELFF,TGCGCCAGCAGGAGGGCGCTAGCGGGAGTAGGAACCGGGGAGCTGTTTTTT
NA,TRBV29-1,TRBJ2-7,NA,CSVENSHSYEQYF,TGCAGCGTTGAAAATTCACACTCCTACGAGCAGTACTTC
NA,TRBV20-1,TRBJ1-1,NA,CSAEVNTEAFF,TGCAGTGCAGAAGTGAACACTGAAGCTTTCTTT
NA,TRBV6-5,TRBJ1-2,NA,CASSYSTQTYGYTF,TGTGCCAGCAGTTACTCAACACAGACGTATGGCTACACCTTC
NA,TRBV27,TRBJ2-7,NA,CASSLLRNYEQYF,TGTGCCAGCAGTTTATTGCGCAACTACGAGCAGTACTTC
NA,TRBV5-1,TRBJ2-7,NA,CASSSYAAGDYEQYF,TGCGCCAGCAGCTCTTACGCGGCTGGGGATTACGAGCAGTACTTC
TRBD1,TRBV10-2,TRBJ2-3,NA,CASEGAGDTQYF,TGCGCCAGCGAGGGGGCAGGGGATACGCAGTATTTT
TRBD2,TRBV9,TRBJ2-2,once,CASSVAGGAGELFF,TGTGCCAGCAGCGTTGCGGGAGGGGCCGGGGAGCTGTTTTTT
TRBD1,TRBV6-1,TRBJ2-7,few,CASSEGTGGSYEQYF,TGTGCCAGCAGTGAAGGGACAGGGGGCTCCTACGAGCAGTACTTC
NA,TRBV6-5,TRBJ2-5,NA,CASSYVWSQETQYF,TGTGCCAGCAGTTATGTTTGGAGCCAAGAGACCCAGTACTTC
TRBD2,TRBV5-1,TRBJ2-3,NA,CASSPQAGVRDTQYF,TGCGCCAGCAGCCCCCAAGCGGGAGTTAGGGATACGCAGTATTTT
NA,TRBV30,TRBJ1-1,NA,CAWSAAGVNEAFF,TGTGCCTGGAGTGCCGCCGGGGTAAATGAAGCTTTCTTT
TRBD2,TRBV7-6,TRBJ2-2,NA,CASSSTSGGTGELFF,TGTGCCAGCAGCTCGACTAGCGGAGGCACCGGGGAGCTGTTTTTT
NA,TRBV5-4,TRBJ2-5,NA,CASSVGTEETQYF,TGTGCCAGCAGCGTCGGGACGGAAGAGACCCAGTACTTC
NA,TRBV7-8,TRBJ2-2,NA,CASSPQNTGELFF,TGTGCCAGCAGCCCCCAGAACACCGGGGAGCTGTTTTTT
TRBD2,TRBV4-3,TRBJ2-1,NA,CASSQDRGLVYNEQFF,TGCGCCAGCAGCCAAGATCGGGGACTAGTCTACAATGAGCAGTTCTTC
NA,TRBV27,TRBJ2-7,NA,CASSLSDSYEQYF,TGTGCCAGCAGTTTATCGGACAGCTACGAGCAGTACTTC
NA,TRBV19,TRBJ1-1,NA,CASSTGRAEAFF,TGTGCCAGTAGTACGGGACGGGCTGAAGCTTTCTTT
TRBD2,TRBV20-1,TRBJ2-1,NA,CSASPFEGVTSGWPGEQFF,TGCAGTGCTAGTCCGTTTGAAGGGGTAACTAGCGGGTGGCCGGGAGAGCAGTTCTTC
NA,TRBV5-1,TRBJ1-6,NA,CASTLSGESSPLHF,TGCGCCAGCACCCTGAGCGGGGAATCCTCACCCCTCCACTTT
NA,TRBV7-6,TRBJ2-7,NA,CASSWGSGEQYF,TGTGCCAGCAGCTGGGGGAGCGGCGAGCAGTACTTC
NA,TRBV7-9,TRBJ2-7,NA,CASSLESSWAYEQYF,TGTGCCAGCAGCTTAGAGTCTAGTTGGGCGTACGAGCAGTACTTC
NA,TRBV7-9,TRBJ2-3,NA,CASSLPGLITPSTDTQYF,TGTGCCAGCAGCTTACCGGGACTCATCACCCCTAGCACAGATACGCAGTATTTT
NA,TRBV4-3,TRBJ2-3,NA,CASSSEGRKADTQYF,TGCGCCAGCAGCTCGGAAGGAAGGAAGGCAGATACGCAGTATTTT
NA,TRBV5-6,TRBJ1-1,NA,CASSFFGREGEAFF,TGTGCCAGCAGCTTTTTTGGCAGGGAGGGAGAAGCTTTCTTT
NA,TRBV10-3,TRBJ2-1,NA,CAISESGENEQFF,TGTGCCATCAGTGAGTCAGGGGAGAATGAGCAGTTCTTC
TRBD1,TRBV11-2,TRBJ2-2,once,CASSPRTGYTGELFF,TGTGCCAGCAGCCCTCGGACAGGGTACACCGGGGAGCTGTTTTTT
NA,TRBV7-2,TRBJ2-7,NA,CASSLDGGTYEQYF,TGTGCCAGCAGCTTAGATGGCGGGACCTACGAGCAGTACTTC